Below are 3 T cell receptor beta chains sequenced from a single sample in a study of T cells after posttransplantation cyclophosphamide. The method was immunoSEQ multiplex PCR; TCRdb's version includes in-frame clones alone and lacks a portion of them. The sample lists approximately 47,000 clones; roughly 92% were seen once. Material: PBMCs. The source of these receptors is a woman between 45 and 60 years old in good health and a related stem cell transplant donor.

The chain recombines TRBV5-6 with TRBJ2-7; 9 bases fit TRBD1. CDR1 and CDR2 (germline): SGHDT, YYEEEE. V was pared by 4 bases and J by 6 bases, with 2 bases of the junction left unmatched. The length of the CDR3 is 12 residues. The CDR3 DNA reads TGTGCCAGCAGCACGGGACAGGGCGAGCAGTACTTC. It encodes CASSTGQGEQYF.

The rearrangement links TRBV29-1 to TRBJ2-7; 8 bases line up with TRBD2. The germline gives CDR1 SQVTM, CDR2 ANQGSEA. The V gene end was trimmed by 7 bases and the J gene end by 1 base; junction bases not matched to a gene: 6. The CDR3 has 13 residues. The CDR3 sequence: CSAGGSISYEQYF. CDR3 nucleotide sequence: TGCAGCGCGGGGGGGTCTATTTCCTACGAGCAGTACTTC.

The chain combines TRBV19 with TRBJ1-2, with TRBD1 matching 8 bases. In germline, CDR1 is LNHDA, CDR2 SQIVND (reference sequence). The CDR3 is 16 amino acids. Unmatched junction bases numbered 16, after V lost 7 bases and J lost 6 bases. As DNA, the CDR3 is TGTGCCAGTAACGGTACTCCCCTTGGACAGGGAGATGGCTACACCTTC. It yields the protein CASNGTPLGQGDGYTF.